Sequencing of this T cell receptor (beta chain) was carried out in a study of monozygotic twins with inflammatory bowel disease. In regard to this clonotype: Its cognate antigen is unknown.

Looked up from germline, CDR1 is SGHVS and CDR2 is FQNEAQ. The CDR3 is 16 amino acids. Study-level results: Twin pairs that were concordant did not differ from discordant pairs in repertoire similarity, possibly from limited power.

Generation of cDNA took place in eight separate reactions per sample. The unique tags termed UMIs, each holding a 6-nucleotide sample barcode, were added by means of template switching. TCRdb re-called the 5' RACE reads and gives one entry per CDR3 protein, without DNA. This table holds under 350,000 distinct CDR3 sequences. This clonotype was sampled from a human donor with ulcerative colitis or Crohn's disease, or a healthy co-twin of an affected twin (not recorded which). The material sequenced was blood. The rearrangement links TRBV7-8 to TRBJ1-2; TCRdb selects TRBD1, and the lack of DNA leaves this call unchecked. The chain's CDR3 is CASSLASRGANYGYTF.